This T cell receptor beta chain originates from a study of T cell responses to AZD1222 COVID-19 vaccine. Trimming cost V 5 bases and J 0 bases, with 9 bases left between them. Germline V gives CDR1 LNHDA, CDR2 SQIVND (reference sequence). The CDR3 sequence is 14 residues long. Libraries were prepared by immunoSEQ multiplex PCR; TCRdb keeps only in-frame clonotypes and omits some of them. The sample carries around 130,000 clones, around 89% recorded once. The clonotype was recovered from an adult who received the AZD1222 COVID-19 vaccine. This sample comprised peripheral blood, obtained 28 days after the second AZD1222 dose. The genes are TRBV19 and TRBJ2-3, with a tentative D call TRBD1 (5 bases). The CDR3, as DNA: TGTGCCAGTAGTGTGACAGTGAGCACAGATACGCAGTATTTT. Amino acid sequence: CASSVTVSTDTQYF.